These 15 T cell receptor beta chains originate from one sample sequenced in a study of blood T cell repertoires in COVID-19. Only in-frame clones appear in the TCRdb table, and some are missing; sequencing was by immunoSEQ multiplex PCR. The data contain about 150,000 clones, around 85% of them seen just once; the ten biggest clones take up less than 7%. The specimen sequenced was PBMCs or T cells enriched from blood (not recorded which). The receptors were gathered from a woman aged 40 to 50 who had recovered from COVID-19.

CDR3 nucleotide sequence: TGCGCCAGCAGCTTGGGCGAGGGATTCACCGGGGAGCTGTTTTTT. Translated, it gives CASSLGEGFTGELFF. The rearrangement uses TRBV5-1 and TRBJ2-2; weak D call: TRBD2 (5 bases). From germline, CDR1 is SGHRS and CDR2 YFSETQ. The CDR3 has 15 amino acids. The V gene lost 0 bases and the J gene lost 4 bases, with 10 bases spanning the gap.

For the CDR3, the DNA is TGTGCCAGCAGCCAAGTCCCGGGACAGGGGGCGCTTAACACTGAAGCTTTCTTT. Translation: CASSQVPGQGALNTEAFF. The chain links TRBV3-1 (or the pseudogene TRBV3-2) to TRBJ1-1; 12 bases agree with TRBD1. V was pared by 1 base and J by 2 bases, with 8 bases of the junction left unmatched. This CDR3 has 18 residues. Germline loops: CDR1 LGHDT, CDR2 YNNKEL (reference sequence).

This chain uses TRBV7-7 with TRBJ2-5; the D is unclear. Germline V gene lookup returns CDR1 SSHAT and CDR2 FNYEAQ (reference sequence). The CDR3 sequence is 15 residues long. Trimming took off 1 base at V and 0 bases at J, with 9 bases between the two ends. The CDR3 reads CASSLVGGNQETQYF. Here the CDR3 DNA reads TGTGCCAGCAGCTTAGTAGGCGGAAACCAAGAGACCCAGTACTTC.

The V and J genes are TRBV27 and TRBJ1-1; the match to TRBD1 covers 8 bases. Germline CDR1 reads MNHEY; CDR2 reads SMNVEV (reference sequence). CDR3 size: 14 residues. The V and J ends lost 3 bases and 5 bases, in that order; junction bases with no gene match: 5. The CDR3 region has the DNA TGTGCCAGCAGTTTTTCCAGGGGGCATACTGAAGCTTTCTTT. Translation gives CASSFSRGHTEAFF.

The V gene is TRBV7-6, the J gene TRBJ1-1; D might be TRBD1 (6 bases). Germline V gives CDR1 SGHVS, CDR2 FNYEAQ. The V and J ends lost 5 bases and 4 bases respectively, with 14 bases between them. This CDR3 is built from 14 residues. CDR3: CASSPRGGSTEAFF. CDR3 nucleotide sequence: TGTGCCAGCAGCCCTAGGGGGGGGAGCACTGAAGCTTTCTTT.

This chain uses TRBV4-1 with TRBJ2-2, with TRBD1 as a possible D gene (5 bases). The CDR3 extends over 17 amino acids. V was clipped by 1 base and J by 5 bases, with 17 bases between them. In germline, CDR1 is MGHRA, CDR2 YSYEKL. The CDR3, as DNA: TGCGCCAGCAGCCAAGTAAAAGTAGACAGCCGAACCGGGGAGCTGTTTTTT. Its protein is CASSQVKVDSRTGELFF.

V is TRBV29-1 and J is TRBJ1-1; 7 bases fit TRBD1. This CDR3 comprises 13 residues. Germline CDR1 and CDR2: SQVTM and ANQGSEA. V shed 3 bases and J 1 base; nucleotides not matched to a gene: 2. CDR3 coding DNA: TGCAGCGTTGACCGGACAGGGAACACTGAAGCTTTCTTT. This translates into CSVDRTGNTEAFF.

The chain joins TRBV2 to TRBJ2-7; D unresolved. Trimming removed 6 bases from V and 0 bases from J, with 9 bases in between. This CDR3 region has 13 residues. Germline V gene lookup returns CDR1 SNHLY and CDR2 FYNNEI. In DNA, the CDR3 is TGTGCCAGCAGGTGGGCCTTCTCCTACGAGCAGTACTTC. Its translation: CASRWAFSYEQYF.

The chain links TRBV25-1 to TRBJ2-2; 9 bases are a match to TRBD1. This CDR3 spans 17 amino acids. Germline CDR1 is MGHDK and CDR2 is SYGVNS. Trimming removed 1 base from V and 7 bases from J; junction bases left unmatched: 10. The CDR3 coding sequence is TGTGCCAGCAGTGAATGGGGAAGGACAGGGGATATCGGGGAGCTGTTTTTT. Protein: CASSEWGRTGDIGELFF.

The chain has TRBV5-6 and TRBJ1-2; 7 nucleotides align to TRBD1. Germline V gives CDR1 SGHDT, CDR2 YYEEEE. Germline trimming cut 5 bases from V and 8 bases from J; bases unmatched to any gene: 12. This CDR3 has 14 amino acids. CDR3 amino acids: CASSQNDREWGYTF. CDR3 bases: TGTGCCAGCAGTCAGAATGACAGGGAATGGGGCTACACCTTC.

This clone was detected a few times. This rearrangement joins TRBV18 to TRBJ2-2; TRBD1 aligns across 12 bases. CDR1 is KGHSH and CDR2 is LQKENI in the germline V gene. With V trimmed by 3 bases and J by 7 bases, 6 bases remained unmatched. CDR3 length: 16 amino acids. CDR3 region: CASSPRGQGAIGELFF. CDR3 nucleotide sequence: TGTGCCAGCTCACCCCGGGGACAGGGGGCCATCGGGGAGCTGTTTTTT.

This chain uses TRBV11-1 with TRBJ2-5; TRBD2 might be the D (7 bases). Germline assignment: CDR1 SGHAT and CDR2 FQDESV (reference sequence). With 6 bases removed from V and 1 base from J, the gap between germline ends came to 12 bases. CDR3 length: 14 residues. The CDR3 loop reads CASRTGGSQETQYF. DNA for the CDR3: TGTGCCAGCAGAACGGGGGGCTCCCAAGAGACCCAGTACTTC.

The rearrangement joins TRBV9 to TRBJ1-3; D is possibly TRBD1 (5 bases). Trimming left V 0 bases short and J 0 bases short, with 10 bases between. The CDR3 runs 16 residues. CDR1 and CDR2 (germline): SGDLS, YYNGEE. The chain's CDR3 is CASSVGPDSSGNTIYF. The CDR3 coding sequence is TGTGCCAGCAGCGTAGGTCCCGACAGCTCTGGAAACACCATATATTTT.

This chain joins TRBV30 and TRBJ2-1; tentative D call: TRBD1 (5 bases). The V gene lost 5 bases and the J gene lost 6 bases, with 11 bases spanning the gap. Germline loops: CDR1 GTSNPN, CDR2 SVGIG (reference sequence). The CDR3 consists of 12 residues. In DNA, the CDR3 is TGTGCCTGGGACAGATTGCTCAATGAGCAGTTCTTC. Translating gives CAWDRLLNEQFF.

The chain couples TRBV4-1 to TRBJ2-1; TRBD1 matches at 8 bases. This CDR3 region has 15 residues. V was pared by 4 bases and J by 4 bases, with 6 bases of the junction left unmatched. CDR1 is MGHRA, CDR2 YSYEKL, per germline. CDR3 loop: CASSPPGGAYNEQFF. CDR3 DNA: TGCGCCAGCAGCCCCCCAGGGGGCGCTTACAATGAGCAGTTCTTC.